This note documents a single TCR beta chain sequence. The target antigen is unknown. J lost 5 bases, V lost 3 bases, and 9 bases had no gene match. Germline loops: CDR1 KGHSH, CDR2 LQKENI. The CDR3 is 16 residues long. 13 Jbeta primers and 60 Vbeta primers were used for the PCR. The repertoire was sequenced with immunoSEQ multiplex PCR; TCRdb's copy has only in-frame clones and lacks some. The sample consists of 130,000 to 150,000 clones, more than 60% of them appearing once. This entry belongs to a study of cytomegalovirus exposure and HLA in healthy donors. Study observations and caveats: Presence/absence analyses treated sequencing depth as roughly uniform across donors. Per a prior analysis, the majority of TCR beta V segments were productive roughly 87% or roughly 30% of the time. Links to common viral pathogens appeared, in a later analysis, for several of the most significant clusters.

The TCR originated in a woman in her fifties or sixties in good health and CMV-seropositive. The sample consisted of PBMCs. This sequence joins TRBV18 and TRBJ2-2, with TRBD1 matching 7 bases. In DNA, the CDR3 is TGTGCCAGCTCACCCCGTCCGGGGACAGTGACCGGGGAGCTGTTTTTT. Protein product: CASSPRPGTVTGELFF.